These 21 T cell receptor beta chains share one sample of origin, sequenced in a study of shared clonotypes between healthy human individuals. The data were produced by immunoSEQ multiplex PCR, yet TCRdb's version contains in-frame clones alone and is incomplete. The profile shows approximately 1.1 million clones, 78% of them singletons. The sample was memory CD4+ T cells from PBMCs. Subset reported: CD45RA-negative fraction. These TCRs come from a man in his late teens or twenties in good health. Some clones in this sample may be carry-over from other donors' samples.

This clone was seen more than once but under ten times. The J gene is TRBJ1-1, the V gene TRBV6-1; D gene uncertain. The length of the CDR3 is 14 residues. V lost 9 bases and J lost 2, with 16 bases in between. Germline values: CDR1 MNHNS, CDR2 SASEGT. The CDR3 protein is CASSPGLHNTEAFF. For the CDR3, the DNA is TGTGCCAGTTCCCCGGGTTTGCATAACACTGAAGCTTTCTTT.

This clone was recorded a few times. The chain uses TRBV5-1 and TRBJ1-2; no reliable D call. The V and J ends lost 4 bases and 3 bases respectively, with 10 bases between them. CDR1 and CDR2 (germline): SGHRS, YFSETQ. The CDR3 has 13 amino acids. The DNA of the CDR3 is TGCGCCAGCAGCCCCCGTGATTACTATGGCTACACCTTC. Protein product: CASSPRDYYGYTF. Full variable domain (outside the CDR3, taken from reference TRBV5-1 and TRBJ1-2): KAGVTQTPRYLIKTRGQQVTLSCSPISGHRSVSWYQQTPGQGLQFLFEYFSETQRNKGNFPGRFSGRQFSNSRSEMNVSTLELGDSALYLCASSPRDYYGYTFGSGTRLTVV.

The CDR3 DNA follows: TGTGCCAGCAGTTACTCCGCAGCCTTCTATGGCTACACCTTC. Protein product: CASSYSAAFYGYTF. This rearrangement joins TRBV6-5 to TRBJ1-2; D gene unclear. The length of the CDR3 is 14 residues. In germline, CDR1 is MNHEY, CDR2 SVGAGI. The V end was cut by 0 bases, the J end by 4 bases, with 9 bases between.

Comments on this clone: Other DNA sequences from this sample encode an identical CDR3 as well. The rearrangement links TRBV6-1 to TRBJ1-2, with D hard to call. The CDR3 length is 10 residues. CDR1 and CDR2 from the germline V gene are MNHNS and SASEGT. Trimming pared 2 bases from V and 8 bases from J, leaving 3 bases between. CDR3: CASSEFGYTF. In DNA form, the CDR3 reads TGTGCCAGCAGTGAATTCGGCTACACCTTC.

In the case of this clone: Different DNA sequences within this sample yield the same CDR3. V and J are TRBV7-9 and TRBJ1-5, with a tentative D call TRBD1 (5 bases). CDR3 length equals 14 residues. V dropped 5 bases and J dropped 2 bases, with 10 bases sitting between them. Germline lookup yields CDR1 SEHNR and CDR2 FQNEAQ (reference sequence). The chain's CDR3 is CASSRGGGNQPQHF. CDR3 bases: TGTGCCAGCAGCCGTGGGGGGGGCAATCAGCCCCAGCATTTT.

This clone came up a few times. The CDR3 DNA follows: TGTGCCAGCAGCAAGACAGCTCTTTACGAGCAGTACTTC. Translated, it gives CASSKTALYEQYF. The genes are TRBV6-5 and TRBJ2-7, with D tentatively TRBD1 (5 bases). V was pared by 6 bases and J by 4 bases, with 13 bases between. The germline V gene has CDR1 MNHEY and CDR2 SVGAGI. The length of the CDR3 is 13 residues.

This clone was detected a few times. The chain links TRBV19 to TRBJ2-3; D might be TRBD1 (6 bases). V was cut by 5 bases and J by 5 bases, with 8 bases left in between. This CDR3 region has 12 residues. Germline CDR1 and CDR2: LNHDA and SQIVND (reference sequence). The chain's CDR3 is CASSRRGDTQYF. CDR3 nucleotide sequence: TGTGCCAGTAGTCGCAGGGGAGATACGCAGTATTTT.

V and J are TRBV7-9 and TRBJ2-7; D remains unclear. Germline V gene lookup returns CDR1 SEHNR and CDR2 FQNEAQ (reference sequence). Trimming took 1 base from V and 1 from J, leaving 8 bases between them. The CDR3 has 14 amino acids. This CDR3 reads CASSLVSGSYEQYF. The DNA of the CDR3 is TGTGCCAGCAGCTTAGTTTCCGGATCCTACGAGCAGTACTTC. The whole variable domain, remainder taken from reference TRBV7-9 and TRBJ2-7, is DTGVSQNPRHKITKRGQNVTFRCDPISEHNRLYWYRQTLGQGPEFLTYFQNEAQLEKSRLLSDRFSAERPKGSFSTLEIQRTEQGDSAMYLCASSLVSGSYEQYFGPGTRLTVT.

V and J are TRBV7-9 and TRBJ1-2, with 7 bases fitting TRBD1. The CDR3 totals 15 residues. Germline V gives CDR1 SEHNR, CDR2 FQNEAQ (reference sequence). V lost 5 bases, J lost 0 bases, and 6 bases stayed unmatched. Here the CDR3 DNA reads TGTGCCAGCAGCCCCGGACAGGCGTCTAACTATGGCTACACCTTC. Its protein product is CASSPGQASNYGYTF.

The chain carries TRBV11-3 and TRBJ2-3; the D is unclear. CDR1 SGHNT and CDR2 YENEEA come from the germline V gene. The CDR3 consists of 12 residues. Deletions cut 2 bases from V and 4 bases from J, with 4 bases between. CDR3 coding DNA: TGTGCCAGCAGCTTATTTGCAGATACGCAGTATTTT. Translation gives CASSLFADTQYF.

The gene calls are TRBV7-3 and TRBJ2-2; D might be TRBD1 or TRBD2, each matching 5 bases. Germline V gene lookup returns CDR1 SGHTA and CDR2 FQGTGA. This CDR3 contains 16 residues. V lost 0 bases and J lost 3, with 11 bases in between. This CDR3 is CASSLTRDGYTGELFF. CDR3 coding DNA: TGTGCCAGCAGCTTAACACGGGACGGATACACCGGGGAGCTGTTTTTT.

V is TRBV29-1 and J is TRBJ2-1; 10 nucleotides agree with TRBD2. With 8 bases clipped from V and 0 bases from J, the junction kept 10 bases outside the gene matches. The CDR3 length is 16 residues. The germline gives CDR1 SQVTM, CDR2 ANQGSEA. DNA for the CDR3: TGCAGCATTTTGAGTCCTAGCGGGAGCTCCTACAATGAGCAGTTCTTC. Residues: CSILSPSGSSYNEQFF.

This clone has only a few counts. The V and J genes are TRBV18 and TRBJ2-2, with unresolved D. The CDR3 spans 13 residues. CDR1 KGHSH and CDR2 LQKENI come from the germline V gene. V lost 1 base and J lost 6, with 6 bases in between. The CDR3 spells CASSPHPSGELFF. In nucleotides, the CDR3 is TGTGCCAGCTCACCACATCCGTCCGGGGAGCTGTTTTTT. Looking up the rest from reference TRBV18 and TRBJ2-2 gives the full variable domain: NAGVMQNPRHLVRRRGQEARLRCSPMKGHSHVYWYRQLPEEGLKFMVYLQKENIIDESGMPKERFSAEFPKEGPSILRIQQVVRGDSAAYFCASSPHPSGELFFGEGSRLTVL.

This rearrangement joins TRBV18 to TRBJ1-3; D is perhaps TRBD1 (5 bases). Looked up from germline, CDR1 is KGHSH and CDR2 is LQKENI. The CDR3 has 15 amino acids. The ends were cut back, 5 bases at V and 2 bases at J, with 13 bases in the middle. CDR3 nucleotides: TGTGCCAGCTCAAGCCAGGGTCTTACTGGAAACACCATATATTTT. Encoded protein: CASSSQGLTGNTIYF.

This chain joins TRBV28 and TRBJ2-5; 13 bases are shared with TRBD2. The end of the DNA fits TRBJ2-7 better, so the J call may be wrong. CDR1 MDHEN and CDR2 SYDVKM come from the germline V gene. The CDR3 totals 15 residues. The CDR3 sequence is CASRRTSGGTYEQYF. DNA for the CDR3: TGTGCCAGCAGGCGGACTAGCGGGGGCACCTACGAGCAGTACTTC.

This chain joins TRBV19 and TRBJ2-2; TRBD1 matches 11 bases. Trimming at V came to 9 bases and at J to 5 bases, leaving 8 bases not matched to a gene. Looked up from germline, CDR1 is LNHDA and CDR2 is SQIVND (reference sequence). This CDR3 spans 15 amino acids. The DNA for the CDR3 is TGTGCCAGCAGTGGACAGGGGGCGCGGACCGGGGAGCTGTTTTTT. Protein product: CASSGQGARTGELFF.

The chain uses TRBV5-4 and TRBJ2-5; TRBD1 aligns across 8 bases. There are 15 residues in the CDR3. Germline V lookup: CDR1 SGHNT, CDR2 YYREEE (reference sequence). The V and J ends lost 0 bases and 2 bases, in that order; junction bases with no gene match: 3. The CDR3 region has the DNA TGTGCCAGCAGCTTGGGGAACAGGGGGCAAGAGACCCAGTACTTC. Translation gives CASSLGNRGQETQYF.

The rearrangement uses TRBV9 and TRBJ1-3, with D possibly being TRBD1 (6 bases). This CDR3 is built from 17 residues. V was pared by 0 bases and J by 4 bases, with 17 bases between. Germline CDR1 reads SGDLS; CDR2 reads YYNGEE. The CDR3 protein is CASSVGLLQGSGNTIYF. In nucleotides, the CDR3 is TGTGCCAGCAGCGTAGGGCTCCTACAGGGCTCCGGAAACACCATATATTTT.

A note on this clone: A far bigger clonotype differs at one base, so this is likely a read error. The sample carries other DNA sequences with the same CDR3. This rearrangement joins TRBV27 to TRBJ1-1; D not resolved. CDR3 length equals 13 residues. V was trimmed by 2 bases and J by 1 base, leaving 5 bases between them. Germline-derived CDR1 and CDR2 are MNHEY and SMNVEV (reference sequence). The CDR3 reads CASSLRGNTEAFF. CDR3 DNA sequence: TGTGCCAGCAGTTTACGAGGGAACACTGAAGCTTTCTTT.

The V gene is TRBV7-2, the J gene TRBJ2-5; D remains ambiguous. CDR1 SGHTA and CDR2 FQGNSA come from the germline V gene. Trimming removed 2 bases at V and 1 base at J, with 5 bases between. CDR3 length equals 13 residues. CDR3 amino acids: CASSLLFQETQYF. CDR3 sequence (DNA): TGTGCCAGCAGCTTACTTTTCCAAGAGACCCAGTACTTC.

The chain combines TRBV9 with TRBJ2-3; the D gene is possibly TRBD2 (6 bases). The germline V and J ends were trimmed by 0 bases and 2 bases, with 13 bases remaining between them. The CDR3 runs 16 residues. The germline CDR1 and CDR2 sequences are SGDLS and YYNGEE. The CDR3 reads CASSVEVAAITDTQYF. CDR3 coding DNA: TGTGCCAGCAGCGTAGAGGTAGCGGCTATCACAGATACGCAGTATTTT. The full variable domain, in which reference TRBV9 and TRBJ2-3 provide the parts outside the CDR3, is DSGVTQTPKHLITATGQRVTLRCSPRSGDLSVYWYQQSLDQGLQFLIQYYNGEERAKGNILERFSAQQFPDLHSELNLSSLELGDSALYFCASSVEVAAITDTQYFGPGTRLTVL.